Listed here are 28 T cell receptor beta chains from one sample, sequenced in a study of blood T cell repertoires in COVID-19. Data came from immunoSEQ multiplex PCR; TCRdb stores just in-frame clones and leaves some out. The sample comprises around 160,000 clones, approximately 93% of which are singletons, and 1.5% to 2.5% rests with the top ten. The sequencing sample was made of peripheral blood. The receptors shown here come from a woman aged 60-75 years with COVID-19, enrolled during active disease.

The V gene is TRBV5-1, the J gene TRBJ1-1, with D unclear. Germline-derived CDR1 and CDR2 are SGHRS and YFSETQ. Trimming removed 1 base at V and 1 base at J, with 11 bases between. CDR3 size: 15 residues. DNA of the CDR3: TGCGCCAGCAGCTTGTCGGGAGGGTCGAACACTGAAGCTTTCTTT. Translation gives CASSLSGGSNTEAFF.

The gene calls are TRBV3-1 (or the pseudogene TRBV3-2) and TRBJ1-3; D call uncertain. Germline CDR1 reads LGHDT; CDR2 reads YNNKEL (reference sequence). The CDR3 is 13 residues long. Trimming shortened V by 3 bases and J by 2 bases, and 5 bases separated the two germline ends. The CDR3 nucleotides are TGTGCCAGCAGCCAGGGCCCTGGAAACACCATATATTTT. Its translation: CASSQGPGNTIYF.

The genes are TRBV12-5 and TRBJ1-5; D ambiguous. The CDR3 totals 13 residues. The germline gives CDR1 LGHNT, CDR2 FRNRAP. Trimming removed 3 bases from V and 0 bases from J, with 3 bases in between. CDR3 coding DNA: TGTGCTAGTGGTTTCAATAGCAATCAGCCCCAGCATTTT. Translation: CASGFNSNQPQHF.

This clone came up a few times. The V and J genes are TRBV4-2 and TRBJ2-5; 9 nucleotides agree with TRBD2. Per germline, CDR1 LGHNA and CDR2 YNFKEQ. The V gene end was trimmed by 10 bases and the J gene end by 3 bases; junction bases not matched to a gene: 9. The CDR3 sequence is 14 residues long. In DNA form, the CDR3 reads TGTGCCACCAGAGATTTAGCGGGGGAAGAGACCCAGTACTTC. Its protein is CATRDLAGEETQYF.

V usage is TRBV5-5 and J usage is TRBJ1-5; tentative D call: TRBD1 (6 bases). Trimming pared 5 bases from V and 5 bases from J, leaving 17 bases between. Looked up from germline, CDR1 is SGHKS and CDR2 is YYEKEE (reference sequence). The CDR3 has 15 amino acids. The CDR3 bases are TGTGCCAGCAGACCCACAGGGTATTCGGATCAGCCCCAGCATTTT. Its translation is CASRPTGYSDQPQHF.

This clone was seen only once. The rearrangement joins TRBV29-1 to TRBJ2-7; D is unclear. This CDR3 contains 12 residues. The germline V gene has CDR1 SQVTM and CDR2 ANQGSEA. V was shortened by 4 bases and J by 1 base, with 8 bases between the two germline ends. CDR3 bases: TGCAGCGTTGTAGGAGAGTCCTACGAGCAGTACTTC. It encodes CSVVGESYEQYF.

This rearrangement joins TRBV7-8 to TRBJ1-2, with D tentatively TRBD1 (6 bases). V was pared by 4 bases and J by 4 bases, with 13 bases between. Germline CDR1 and CDR2: SGHVS and FQNEAQ. This CDR3 has 14 amino acids. The chain's CDR3 is CASSSRDRFYGYTF. The CDR3 DNA follows: TGTGCCAGCAGCTCAAGAGACAGGTTCTATGGCTACACCTTC.

The J gene is TRBJ2-1, the V gene TRBV5-4; TRBD2 aligns across 10 bases. The CDR3 spans 15 residues. Germline CDR1 SGHNT, CDR2 YYREEE (reference sequence). V trimming: 4 bases; J trimming: 2 bases; junction bases outside the gene matches: 3. The CDR3 DNA sequence: TGTGCCAGCAGCCCGAGCGGGGGGGCCTACAATGAGCAGTTCTTC. Protein sequence: CASSPSGGAYNEQFF.

This clone was counted once. The chain employs TRBV5-1 and TRBJ2-2; maybe TRBD2 (5 bases). Germline assignment: CDR1 SGHRS and CDR2 YFSETQ. This CDR3 has 15 residues. Trimming removed 4 bases from V and 0 bases from J, with 10 bases in between. CDR3 bases: TGCGCCAGCAGCCGCCCGGGATCGAACACCGGGGAGCTGTTTTTT. The encoded protein is CASSRPGSNTGELFF. Based on the CDR3 plus reference TRBV5-1 and TRBJ2-2, the full variable domain is KAGVTQTPRYLIKTRGQQVTLSCSPISGHRSVSWYQQTPGQGLQFLFEYFSETQRNKGNFPGRFSGRQFSNSRSEMNVSTLELGDSALYLCASSRPGSNTGELFFGEGSRLTVL.

This rearrangement joins TRBV5-1 to TRBJ2-7, with D unresolved. CDR1 SGHRS and CDR2 YFSETQ come from the germline V gene. Trimming cost V 0 bases and J 2 bases, with 12 bases left between them. CDR3 length: 15 residues. The CDR3: CASSLGVGRTYEQYF. CDR3 in DNA: TGCGCCAGCAGCTTGGGGGTGGGCAGAACCTACGAGCAGTACTTC.

This clone was seen only once. This sequence joins TRBV7-2 and TRBJ2-1, with TRBD2 identical over 11 bases. The germline V gene encodes CDR1 SGHTA and CDR2 FQGNSA. CDR3 size: 15 residues. The V segment lost 4 bases and the J segment 7 bases; nucleotides outside the gene matches: 6. The CDR3 DNA reads TGTGCCAGCAGCTCGTTTAGCGGGGGGGCTAATGAGCAGTTCTTC. Its translation: CASSSFSGGANEQFF.

This clone appeared a single time. V and J are TRBV5-4 and TRBJ1-5, with 7 bases that match TRBD1. CDR3 length equals 14 residues. CDR1 SGHNT and CDR2 YYREEE come from the germline V gene (reference sequence). With V trimmed by 2 bases and J by 6 bases, 5 bases remained unmatched. CDR3 residues: CASSFGGGVQPQHF. The CDR3 nucleotides are TGTGCCAGCAGCTTTGGAGGGGGCGTTCAGCCCCAGCATTTT.

The CDR3 nucleotides read TGCGCCAGCAGCTTGGCCCGTAGCTCCTATAATTCACCCCTCCACTTT. Its translation: CASSLARSSYNSPLHF. The genes are TRBV5-1 and TRBJ1-6; D not resolved. CDR3 size: 16 residues. V was pared by 0 bases and J by 0 bases, with 7 bases between. Germline CDR1 is SGHRS and CDR2 is YFSETQ.

The CDR3 spells CASSSQGQGNTEAFF. CDR3 in DNA: TGTGCCAGCAGCTCCCAGGGACAGGGAAACACTGAAGCTTTCTTT. This chain joins TRBV7-6 and TRBJ1-1; TRBD1 aligns across 9 bases. Germline CDR1 is SGHVS and CDR2 is FNYEAQ. Trimming cost V 4 bases and J 2 bases; bases outside gene matches: 5. The CDR3 has 15 residues.

The V call is TRBV6-5, the J call TRBJ1-5, with D uncertain. Germline CDR1 reads MNHEY; CDR2 reads SVGAGI. The length of the CDR3 is 13 residues. V dropped 8 bases and J dropped 11 bases, with 19 bases sitting between them. Here the CDR3 reads CASSLGRATSQHF. CDR3 coding DNA: TGTGCCAGCTCCTTGGGGAGGGCCACGTCCCAGCATTTT.

The V gene is TRBV6-5, the J gene TRBJ2-7; perhaps TRBD1 as D (6 bases). Trimming cost V 5 bases and J 5 bases, with 13 bases left between them. Germline V CDR1 and CDR2: MNHEY, SVGAGI. The CDR3 extends over 13 amino acids. This CDR3 is CASSPMTGDEQYF. The CDR3 region has the DNA TGTGCCAGCAGTCCGATGACAGGCGACGAGCAGTACTTC.

This chain joins TRBV19 and TRBJ1-3, with D uncertain. This CDR3 contains 17 residues. The ends were cut back, 3 bases at V and 4 bases at J, with 19 bases in the middle. Germline V lookup: CDR1 LNHDA, CDR2 SQIVND (reference sequence). CDR3 sequence: CASSINRDHGGGNTIYF. The CDR3 DNA is TGTGCCAGTAGTATCAACCGGGATCATGGAGGGGGAAACACCATATATTTT.

In DNA, the CDR3 is TGCAGCGTTGAAGTACAGGGTGGATATGGCTACACCTTC. It is translated as CSVEVQGGYGYTF. The chain is built from TRBV29-1 and TRBJ1-2; D perhaps matches TRBD1 (6 bases). V was trimmed by 1 base and J by 5 bases, leaving 11 bases between them. Germline values: CDR1 SQVTM, CDR2 ANQGSEA. The CDR3 consists of 13 residues.

The chain links TRBV30 to TRBJ1-5; 8 positions match TRBD1. The CDR3 has 15 amino acids. CDR1 is GTSNPN, CDR2 SVGIG, per germline (reference sequence). V was pared by 2 bases and J by 4 bases, with 7 bases of the junction left unmatched. The CDR3 nucleotides are TGTGCCTGGAGTTGGACAGGGTTATGGAATCAGCCCCAGCATTTT. Encoded protein: CAWSWTGLWNQPQHF.

The gene calls are TRBV7-9 and TRBJ1-6; 8 nucleotides agree with TRBD1. The V and J ends lost 5 bases and 5 bases, in that order; junction bases with no gene match: 8. Germline V CDR1 and CDR2: SEHNR, FQNEAQ (reference sequence). The CDR3 runs to 16 residues. The CDR3 nucleotides are TGTGCCAGCAGCCTCGGACAGGGCGGTAATAATTCACCCCTCCACTTT. It encodes CASSLGQGGNNSPLHF.

This rearrangement joins TRBV7-3 to TRBJ2-5; TRBD2 agrees at 8 bases. Germline V lookup: CDR1 SGHTA, CDR2 FQGTGA. With 2 bases clipped from V and 3 bases from J, the junction kept 11 bases outside the gene matches. The CDR3 has 17 residues. CDR3 sequence reads: CASSLGPRGGPKETQYF. CDR3 sequence (DNA): TGTGCCAGCAGCTTAGGGCCTCGCGGGGGGCCGAAAGAGACCCAGTACTTC.

V usage is TRBV14 and J usage is TRBJ2-2, with D unresolved. V was shortened by 4 bases and J by 3 bases, with 12 bases between the two germline ends. The germline V gene has CDR1 SGHDN and CDR2 FVKESK. The CDR3 loop spans 15 amino acids. This CDR3 is CASSPLPPDTGELFF. The CDR3 DNA sequence: TGTGCCAGCAGCCCCTTACCCCCGGACACCGGGGAGCTGTTTTTT.

The rearrangement links TRBV19 to TRBJ1-2; no clear D gene. V shed 4 bases and J shed 13 bases, with 10 bases lying between them. The CDR3 contains 10 residues. Germline V gives CDR1 LNHDA, CDR2 SQIVND (reference sequence). CDR3 nucleotides: TGTGCCAGTAGTAACCCCTGGCTCACCTTC. The encoded protein is CASSNPWLTF.

The DNA of the CDR3 is TGCGCCAGCAGCCAAGACCAGGGTGTAGGAACTGAAGCTTTCTTT. Its translation is CASSQDQGVGTEAFF. This chain uses TRBV4-3 with TRBJ1-1; a weak D match, TRBD1 (5 bases). Looked up from germline, CDR1 is LGHNA and CDR2 is YSLEER. Trimming took off 0 bases at V and 5 bases at J, with 13 bases between the two ends. The CDR3 extends over 15 amino acids.

The chain couples TRBV9 to TRBJ2-2, with TRBD1 matching over 9 bases. The CDR3 spans 16 residues. V trimming: 1 base; J trimming: 5 bases; junction bases outside the gene matches: 6. CDR1 and CDR2 from the germline V gene are SGDLS and YYNGEE. The CDR3 reads CASSVSPGQGTGELFF. CDR3 DNA sequence: TGTGCCAGCAGCGTAAGCCCTGGACAGGGGACCGGGGAGCTGTTTTTT.

V usage is TRBV7-8 and J usage is TRBJ1-1; 7 bases map to TRBD1. Trimming cost V 8 bases and J 2 bases; bases outside gene matches: 8. Germline assignment: CDR1 SGHVS and CDR2 FQNEAQ. The CDR3 totals 14 residues. CDR3 sequence (DNA): TGTGCCAGCGGAAAAAACAGGGGTAACACTGAAGCTTTCTTT. This encodes CASGKNRGNTEAFF.

This rearrangement joins TRBV5-1 to TRBJ2-3; the match to TRBD2 covers 13 bases. The trim removed 4 bases at V and 5 bases at J, leaving 10 bases unmatched. Germline V gene lookup returns CDR1 SGHRS and CDR2 YFSETQ. This CDR3 region has 17 residues. The CDR3 DNA is TGCGCCAGCAGCCCCAGCGAACTAGCGGGGGGGGTAGATACGCAGTATTTT. This gives the protein CASSPSELAGGVDTQYF.

The J gene is TRBJ1-2, the V gene TRBV3-1 (or the pseudogene TRBV3-2), with 7 bases that match TRBD1. The germline gives CDR1 LGHDT, CDR2 YNNKEL (reference sequence). The CDR3 consists of 13 residues. V shed 3 bases, J shed 4 bases, and the junction held 2 bases outside the gene matches. The CDR3 spells CASSHGQAYGYTF. Written as DNA, the CDR3 is TGTGCCAGCAGCCATGGACAGGCCTATGGCTACACCTTC.